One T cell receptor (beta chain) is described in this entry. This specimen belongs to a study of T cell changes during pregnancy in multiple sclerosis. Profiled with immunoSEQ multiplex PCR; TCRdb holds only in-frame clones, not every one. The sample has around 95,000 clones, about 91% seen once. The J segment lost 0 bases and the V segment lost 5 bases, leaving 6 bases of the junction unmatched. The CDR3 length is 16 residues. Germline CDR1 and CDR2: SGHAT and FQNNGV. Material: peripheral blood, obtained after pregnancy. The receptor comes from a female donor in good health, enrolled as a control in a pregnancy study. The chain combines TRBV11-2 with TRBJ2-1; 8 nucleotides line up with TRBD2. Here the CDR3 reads CASSKLAGPSYNEQFF. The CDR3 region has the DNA TGTGCCAGCAGCAAATTAGCGGGGCCCTCCTACAATGAGCAGTTCTTC.